These 8 T cell receptor beta chains were all obtained from the same sample, sequenced in a study of tumor-infiltrating lymphocytes in glioblastoma multiforme. TCR beta libraries were built from RNA through three nested multiplex PCR rounds using modified ARM-PCR. TCRdb redid the calling of the multiplex PCR reads with MiXCR, one entry per CDR3 protein. The sample lists about 15,000 distinct CDR3 sequences, approximately 71% occurring once. Sequencing used brain tumor tissue. The receptors originated from a male donor with glioblastoma.

This sequence joins TRBV20-1 and TRBJ2-1; D not resolved. Germline lookup yields CDR1 DFQATT and CDR2 SNEGSKA (reference sequence). This CDR3 contains 11 residues. With 2 bases removed from V and 10 bases from J, the gap between germline ends came to 9 bases. Written as DNA, the CDR3 is TGCAGTGCTAGATGCCACGACGAGCAGTTCTTC. Translating gives CSARCHDEQFF.

This clonotype has more than one count but fewer than ten. The chain recombines TRBV6-1 with TRBJ1-1; D remains unclear. Germline-derived CDR1 and CDR2 are MNHNS and SASEGT. V lost 8 bases to trimming and J lost 0 bases, with 10 bases between them. The CDR3 contains 13 residues. CDR3 coding DNA: TGTGCCAGCGCTGGCACGATGAACACTGAAGCTTTCTTT. This translates into CASAGTMNTEAFF.

This clonotype was seen once. The chain recombines TRBV29-1 with TRBJ1-2; TRBD1 is a possible D gene (6 bases). CDR1 and CDR2 from the germline V gene are SQVTM and ANQGSEA. The ends were cut back, 2 bases at V and 5 bases at J, with 9 bases in the middle. The CDR3 loop spans 12 amino acids. CDR3 DNA sequence: TGCAGCGTTGAACAACAGGGATATGGCTACACCTTC. Translation gives CSVEQQGYGYTF.

The chain carries TRBV6-1 and TRBJ2-7; D might be TRBD2 (5 bases). The CDR3 totals 16 residues. Between the trimmed V and J ends, which lost 2 bases and 2 bases, there was a span of 16 bases. Germline V gives CDR1 MNHNS, CDR2 SASEGT. The CDR3 is CASSEQGGSRAYEQYF. CDR3 sequence (DNA): TGTGCCAGCAGTGAACAAGGAGGATCGAGGGCCTACGAGCAGTACTTC.

On this clonotype: One junction end does not reproduce the germline sequence, and a read error may be involved. J is TRBJ2-7 and V is TRBV28; TRBD2 matches 11 bases. The CDR3 has 14 amino acids. Germline V CDR1 and CDR2: MDHEN, SYDVKM. CDR3 nucleotides: TGTGTCAGCAGCTTACTAGCGGGAGCGTACGAGCAGTACTTC. This codes for CVSSLLAGAYEQYF.

As regards this clonotype: Given the absence of the conserved phenylalanine or tryptophan at the CDR3 end, a read error is likely. The DNA is left out, because the CDR3 cannot be placed on it with certainty; the CDR3 is given as TCRdb lists it. The V call is TRBV4-1, the J call TRBJ2-7; TRBD1 is taken as the D call from the table, unchecked against the DNA. The CDR3 length is 13 residues, termini included. Germline loops: CDR1 MGHRA, CDR2 YSYEKL. CDR3: CASSRQGRGEQYI.

V and J are TRBV11-3 and TRBJ2-1; 7 bases align to TRBD2. Per the germline V gene, CDR1 is SGHNT and CDR2 is YENEEA. The CDR3 sequence is 14 residues long. Germline trimming cut 3 bases from V and 4 bases from J; bases unmatched to any gene: 3. The CDR3 nucleotides are TGTGCCAGCAGCTTTGCGGGGGTATACAATGAGCAGTTCTTC. This gives the protein CASSFAGVYNEQFF.

This sequence joins TRBV2 and TRBJ2-2, with a possible D match to TRBD2 (6 bases). The length of the CDR3 is 13 residues. V was trimmed by 3 bases and J by 7 bases, leaving 9 bases between them. Per the germline V gene, CDR1 is SNHLY and CDR2 is FYNNEI. CDR3: CASSDGSVGELFF. The DNA of the CDR3 is TGTGCCAGCAGTGACGGGAGTGTCGGGGAGCTGTTTTTT.